Each of the 27 T cell receptor beta chains below was sequenced from the same sample in a study of blood T cell repertoires in COVID-19. Sequencing was performed with immunoSEQ multiplex PCR; in TCRdb, only in-frame clones are kept and a portion is missing. The sample holds some 340,000 clones; over 90% are singletons and the top ten take less than 4%. Input material: PBMCs or T cells enriched from blood (not recorded which). These receptors were taken from a woman between 25 and 40 years old who had been exposed to COVID-19.

The rearrangement uses TRBV5-6 and TRBJ2-1, with 8 bases aligning to TRBD1. Germline V gene sequence: CDR1 SGHDT, CDR2 YYEEEE. The CDR3 runs 14 residues. V gave up 3 bases and J gave up 4 bases; unmatched junction bases: 3. Here the CDR3 reads CASSWTGIYNEQFF. CDR3 bases: TGTGCCAGCAGCTGGACAGGGATATACAATGAGCAGTTCTTC.

CDR3 coding DNA: TGTGCCAGCAGCTTTCAGGGGTGGTTTACCGGGGAGCTGTTTTTT. Its protein is CASSFQGWFTGELFF. The chain combines TRBV5-6 with TRBJ2-2; D possibly corresponds to TRBD1 (6 bases). Germline CDR1 and CDR2: SGHDT and YYEEEE. The CDR3 spans 15 residues. Trimming took off 2 bases at V and 5 bases at J, with 13 bases between the two ends.

The chain employs TRBV9 and TRBJ1-2; 8 nucleotides align to TRBD1. V was pared by 0 bases and J by 4 bases, with 5 bases of the junction left unmatched. There are 15 residues in the CDR3. Germline CDR1 reads SGDLS; CDR2 reads YYNGEE. For the CDR3, the DNA is TGTGCCAGCAGCGTAGCGGGGACAGGTGCCTATGGCTACACCTTC. Translation gives CASSVAGTGAYGYTF.

The chain is built from TRBV5-5 and TRBJ1-2; 9 nucleotides agree with TRBD1. The V gene's germline CDR1 is SGHKS and CDR2 YYEKEE (reference sequence). Trimming removed 2 bases from V and 5 bases from J; junction bases left unmatched: 7. The CDR3 extends over 15 amino acids. The CDR3 region is CASSLRDRDRYGYTF. In DNA form, the CDR3 reads TGTGCCAGCAGCTTAAGGGACAGGGATAGGTATGGCTACACCTTC.

The sample holds one count of this clone. The gene calls are TRBV11-1 and TRBJ1-1, with D hard to call. CDR3 size: 12 residues. Germline V gene data show CDR1 as SGHAT and CDR2 as FQDESV (reference sequence). The germline V and J ends were trimmed by 5 bases and 5 bases, with 9 bases remaining between them. The CDR3 DNA is TGTGCCAGCAGCCGAGGAGAAACTGAAGCTTTCTTT. It encodes CASSRGETEAFF.

This sequence joins TRBV7-6 and TRBJ1-1, with D perhaps TRBD1 (5 bases). Trimming stripped 5 bases from V and 0 bases from J, with 13 bases between. The CDR3 is 15 amino acids. Looked up from germline, CDR1 is SGHVS and CDR2 is FNYEAQ. For the CDR3, the DNA is TGTGCCAGCAGCCCTCGGGGGGTTATGAACACTGAAGCTTTCTTT. Protein sequence: CASSPRGVMNTEAFF.

The CDR3 DNA sequence: TGTGCCAGCAGCTTAGGCCTAGCGGGACAAACGCAGTATTTT. This codes for CASSLGLAGQTQYF. This chain uses TRBV13 with TRBJ2-3; TRBD2 matches 9 bases. Germline CDR1 PRHDT, CDR2 FYEKMQ (reference sequence). The length of the CDR3 is 14 residues. V gave up 0 bases and J gave up 9 bases; unmatched junction bases: 4.

The chain recombines TRBV27 with TRBJ1-2; D remains ambiguous. This CDR3 is built from 13 residues. Germline loops: CDR1 MNHEY, CDR2 SMNVEV (reference sequence). V gave up 2 bases and J gave up 2 bases, with 6 bases separating them. CDR3 nucleotides: TGTGCCAGCAGTTTAAGCTGGAACTATGGCTACACCTTC. Residues: CASSLSWNYGYTF.

The rearrangement links TRBV2 to TRBJ2-2; 10 positions match TRBD1. V was clipped by 7 bases and J by 4 bases; unmatched bases: 9. CDR1 is SNHLY, CDR2 FYNNEI, per germline. This CDR3 has 16 amino acids. The CDR3 nucleotides are TGTGCCAGCACCGAGGGGACAGGGGTCGGCACCGGGGAGCTGTTTTTT. Protein: CASTEGTGVGTGELFF.

The gene calls are TRBV29-1 and TRBJ1-1, with 7 nucleotides matching TRBD1. Germline-derived CDR1 and CDR2 are SQVTM and ANQGSEA. Losses at the gene ends were 7 bases for V and 4 bases for J; bases not matched to a gene: 9. This CDR3 is built from 13 residues. The CDR3: CSAWGQQVTEAFF. The CDR3, as DNA: TGCAGCGCTTGGGGACAGCAGGTCACTGAAGCTTTCTTT.

The chain carries TRBV19 and TRBJ1-5; 8 positions agree with TRBD1. There are 13 residues in the CDR3. Germline loops: CDR1 LNHDA, CDR2 SQIVND (reference sequence). Losses at the gene ends were 5 bases for V and 7 bases for J; bases not matched to a gene: 4. The CDR3 region is CASSLTGDQPQHF. CDR3 DNA sequence: TGTGCCAGTAGTCTGACAGGGGACCAGCCCCAGCATTTT.

The chain links TRBV21-1 to TRBJ1-4; TRBD1 is the table's D call and was not checked against the DNA. TRBV21-1 is deemed a pseudogene. This CDR3 region has 16 residues. This chain's CDR3 is CASSQRLEGANEKLFF. The CDR3 nucleotides are TGTGCCAGCAGCCAAAGATTGGAGGGGGCAAATGAAAAACTGTTTTTT.

The rearrangement uses TRBV3-1 (or the pseudogene TRBV3-2) and TRBJ2-3, with 7 nucleotides matching TRBD2. V trimming: 4 bases; J trimming: 7 bases; junction bases outside the gene matches: 11. Germline V CDR1 and CDR2: LGHDT, YNNKEL (reference sequence). The CDR3 has 15 residues. As DNA, the CDR3 is TGTGCCAGCAGCCCCCCCGGGACTACGCTCCATACGCAGTATTTT. Protein: CASSPPGTTLHTQYF.

The V gene is TRBV27, the J gene TRBJ1-3; 7 nucleotides match TRBD1. The V gene end was trimmed by 8 bases and the J gene end by 4 bases; junction bases not matched to a gene: 8. Germline CDR1 is MNHEY and CDR2 is SMNVEV (reference sequence). This CDR3 is 14 amino acids long. This chain's CDR3 is CASGRTGGGNTIYF. The DNA for the CDR3 is TGTGCCAGCGGCAGGACAGGAGGGGGAAACACCATATATTTT.

The CDR3: CASSSGTNYEQYF. DNA of the CDR3: TGTGCCAGCAGCTCCGGGACTAACTACGAGCAGTACTTC. The chain couples TRBV5-4 to TRBJ2-7; 7 bases line up with TRBD2. This CDR3 contains 13 residues. The J segment lost 3 bases and the V segment lost 3 bases, leaving 3 bases of the junction unmatched. Germline values: CDR1 SGHNT, CDR2 YYREEE (reference sequence).

This clone was detected once. This rearrangement joins TRBV12-3 or TRBV12-4 to TRBJ2-1; maybe TRBD2 (5 bases). V was shortened by 7 bases and J by 6 bases, with 10 bases between the two germline ends. The CDR3 has 12 amino acids. The DNA of the CDR3 is TGTGCCAGCACCCGGGAACGCAATGAGCAGTTCTTC. This sequence encodes CASTRERNEQFF.

This chain uses TRBV18 with TRBJ2-7; maybe TRBD1 (6 bases). Germline assignment: CDR1 KGHSH and CDR2 LQKENI. This CDR3 has 14 amino acids. V was cut by 4 bases and J by 2 bases, with 12 bases left in between. CDR3: CASSLSGQTYEQYF. CDR3 coding DNA: TGTGCCAGCTCACTCTCGGGACAAACCTACGAGCAGTACTTC.

The rearrangement links TRBV10-3 to TRBJ1-6; TRBD1 might be the D (5 bases). V was trimmed by 3 bases and J by 0 bases, leaving 15 bases between them. The CDR3 runs 18 residues. Per germline, CDR1 ENHRY and CDR2 SYGVKD. CDR3 in DNA: TGTGCCATCAGTGATTTGGGGCCAAGAGGCTCCTATAATTCACCCCTCCACTTT. It codes for CAISDLGPRGSYNSPLHF.

The chain couples TRBV5-1 to TRBJ1-4; D is possibly TRBD1 (5 bases). Germline CDR1 SGHRS, CDR2 YFSETQ. Deletions cut 8 bases from V and 2 bases from J, with 10 bases between. The CDR3 sequence is 13 residues long. The CDR3 loop is CASRRGTNEKLFF. The DNA for the CDR3 is TGCGCCAGTCGTCGGGGGACTAATGAAAAACTGTTTTTT.

The V call is TRBV7-2, the J call TRBJ1-5, with D unclear. This CDR3 contains 14 residues. Per the germline V gene, CDR1 is SGHTA and CDR2 is FQGNSA. V lost 3 bases and J lost 2, with 8 bases in between. In DNA form, the CDR3 reads TGTGCCAGCAGCTTTAAAACAGGCAATCAGCCCCAGCATTTT. This codes for CASSFKTGNQPQHF.

The rearrangement uses TRBV7-8 and TRBJ1-6; D remains unclear. Germline assignment: CDR1 SGHVS and CDR2 FQNEAQ. There are 12 residues in the CDR3. V lost 5 bases and J 11 bases, leaving 10 bases between the germline ends. The CDR3 protein is CASSQSGAPLHF. CDR3 DNA: TGTGCCAGCAGCCAGTCTGGAGCACCCCTCCACTTT.

The chain employs TRBV5-1 and TRBJ1-4; TRBD1 is a possible D gene (6 bases). CDR1 is SGHRS, CDR2 YFSETQ, per germline. V was cut by 7 bases and J by 6 bases, with 13 bases left in between. The CDR3 runs 13 residues. DNA for the CDR3: TGCGCCAGCTCGGGGGGGGCGGATGAAAAACTGTTTTTT. Translated: CASSGGADEKLFF.

This sequence joins TRBV7-8 and TRBJ1-5; D remains unclear. The CDR3 has 14 residues. Germline V gene lookup returns CDR1 SGHVS and CDR2 FQNEAQ. V lost 2 bases to trimming and J lost 5 bases, with 10 bases between them. CDR3 in amino acids: CASSLSRDYQPQHF. CDR3 bases: TGTGCCAGCAGCTTAAGTCGGGATTATCAGCCCCAGCATTTT.

The genes are TRBV7-6 and TRBJ1-1, with 9 bases identical to TRBD1. J lost 0 bases, V lost 2 bases, and 7 bases had no gene match. The CDR3 loop spans 17 amino acids. Germline V gene data show CDR1 as SGHVS and CDR2 as FNYEAQ. CDR3 nucleotides: TGTGCCAGCAGCTTAATCCGGGACAGGGCCCTGAACACTGAAGCTTTCTTT. Protein sequence: CASSLIRDRALNTEAFF.

The chain links TRBV14 to TRBJ2-7; D unresolved. Between the trimmed V and J ends, which lost 1 base and 5 bases, there was a span of 12 bases. Per germline, CDR1 SGHDN and CDR2 FVKESK. The CDR3 consists of 14 residues. CDR3 nucleotides: TGTGCCAGCAGCCAAGTTCCTAGTTTCCACGAGCAGTACTTC. Translation gives CASSQVPSFHEQYF.

A single count supports this clone. The chain carries TRBV4-1 and TRBJ2-1; TRBD2 might be the D (5 bases). CDR3 length: 15 amino acids. Trimming cost V 0 bases and J 0 bases, with 6 bases left between them. CDR1 MGHRA and CDR2 YSYEKL come from the germline V gene. In DNA form, the CDR3 reads TGCGCCAGCAGCCAAGACCGGGACTCCTACAATGAGCAGTTCTTC. Its protein is CASSQDRDSYNEQFF.

The chain carries TRBV15 and TRBJ2-5; 9 bases fit TRBD2. The germline V gene encodes CDR1 LNHNV and CDR2 YYDKDF (reference sequence). The CDR3 is 17 residues long. The junction had 15 bases not matched to a gene; V was cut back by 5 bases and J by 5 bases. The CDR3 region has the DNA TGTGCCACCAGCGGGGTGGCGGGGGGGATAGGGACGGAGACCCAGTACTTC. Protein sequence: CATSGVAGGIGTETQYF.